These T cell receptor beta chains were read from a single sample in a study of blood T cell repertoires in COVID-19. Sequencing was performed with immunoSEQ multiplex PCR; in TCRdb, only in-frame clones are kept and a portion is missing. Here the sample spans roughly 150,000 clones, more than 80% being singletons. The sequenced sample was peripheral blood. These receptors all come from a woman in her thirties or forties with acute or convalescent COVID-19. The CDR3 runs from the conserved cysteine through the conserved F or W. The D gene is left open where the match is weak. Clone size appears in some rows only: once, few, many, or a class for an expanded clone.

d_call j_call cdr3_length clone_size v_call cdr3_aa cdr3_nt
NA TRBJ1-3 14 NA TRBV5-1 CASSATDSGNTIYF TGCGCCAGCAGCGCGACAGACTCTGGAAACACCATATATTTT
TRBD1 TRBJ2-5 17 NA TRBV7-2 CASSSRGEGAVAETQYF TGTGCCAGCAGCTCCCGCGGAGAGGGGGCTGTAGCGGAGACCCAGTACTTC
NA TRBJ1-2 12 NA TRBV28 CASLDRDYGYTF TGTGCCAGCTTGGACAGAGACTATGGCTACACCTTC
TRBD1 TRBJ2-2 14 NA TRBV7-9 CASSTDRVTGELFF TGTGCCAGCAGCACAGACAGGGTTACCGGGGAGCTGTTTTTT
TRBD2 TRBJ2-3 16 NA TRBV7-2 CASSQKAGGLADTQYF TGTGCCAGCAGCCAGAAGGCGGGGGGGCTAGCAGATACGCAGTATTTT
NA TRBJ1-2 13 once TRBV3-1/TRBV3-2 CASNGEGSYGYTF TGTGCCAGCAACGGGGAGGGCTCATATGGCTACACCTTC
TRBD2 TRBJ2-7 16 NA TRBV19 CASSRGDRERGREQYF TGTGCCAGTAGCCGAGGCGACAGAGAGCGGGGTCGGGAGCAGTACTTC
NA TRBJ2-3 11 NA TRBV29-1 CSVMAWDTQYF TGCAGCGTTATGGCTTGGGATACGCAGTATTTT
TRBD1 TRBJ2-1 14 NA TRBV7-3 CASSSPGQYNEQFF TGTGCCAGCAGCTCGCCGGGACAGTACAATGAGCAGTTCTTC
TRBD2 TRBJ2-2 17 NA TRBV19 CASSGLAGGRGTGELFF TGTGCCAGTAGCGGACTAGCGGGAGGGAGGGGCACCGGGGAGCTGTTTTTT
NA TRBJ1-5 13 NA TRBV12-3/TRBV12-4 CASSWTGNQPQHF TGTGCCAGCAGTTGGACGGGAAATCAGCCCCAGCATTTT
TRBD1 TRBJ1-5 14 once TRBV6-5 CASLNRGRGQPQHF TGTGCCAGCCTGAACAGGGGACGCGGACAGCCCCAGCATTTT
TRBD2 TRBJ2-3 15 NA TRBV7-2 CASSPTGLVTDTQYF TGTGCCAGCAGCCCAACGGGACTAGTCACAGATACGCAGTATTTT
NA TRBJ2-5 13 NA TRBV4-1 CASSQSELETQYF TGCGCCAGCAGCCAATCCGAGTTGGAGACCCAGTACTTC
TRBD1 TRBJ1-2 17 NA TRBV7-2 CASSLRSTGVSNYGYTF TGTGCCAGCAGCTTACGGTCAACAGGGGTGTCTAACTATGGCTACACCTTC
TRBD2 TRBJ2-3 14 NA TRBV15 CATRIAGGWDTQYF TGTGCCACCAGGATAGCGGGAGGATGGGATACGCAGTATTTT
NA TRBJ1-6 13 NA TRBV13 CASSLNRGGPLHF TGTGCCAGCAGCTTAAATAGGGGTGGCCCCCTCCACTTT
NA TRBJ2-3 14 NA TRBV30 CAWNAGIGTDTQYF TGTGCCTGGAACGCCGGGATTGGCACAGATACGCAGTATTTT
TRBD1 TRBJ1-2 13 NA TRBV15 CATSRGQGYGYTF TGTGCCACCAGCAGAGGACAGGGGTATGGCTACACCTTC
TRBD2 TRBJ2-1 17 once TRBV7-3 CASSLTSGGPLNNEQFF TGTGCCAGCAGCTTAACTAGCGGGGGGCCCTTGAACAATGAGCAGTTCTTC